Sequencing of this TCR beta chain was carried out in a study of T cells in narcolepsy. Study-level background: Enrolled donors included narcolepsy type 1 or type 2 patients and healthy controls.

This clone was observed a handful of times. Its antigen is undetermined. This CDR3 has 13 residues. The ends were cut back, 3 bases at V and 1 base at J, with 5 bases in the middle. Germline V lookup: CDR1 LNHDA, CDR2 SQIVND (reference sequence). Profiled with immunoSEQ multiplex PCR; TCRdb holds only in-frame clones, not every one. The table includes about 34,000 clones, roughly 80% detected once. Study-level results: Autoreactive HCRT-specific and TRIB2-specific clonotypes were marked in same-patient CSF-versus-blood CD4+ comparisons. Blood of same and different patients, but not healthy controls, reportedly held recurring autoreactive clonotypes.

The chain recombines TRBV19 with TRBJ2-3, with unresolved D. The receptor was derived from a human donor with narcolepsy. The sample comprised CD45RA- memory CD4+ T cells from PBMCs. In nucleotides, the CDR3 is TGTGCCAGTAGTATGGTTGGCACAGATACGCAGTATTTT. It yields the protein CASSMVGTDTQYF. Using reference TRBV19 and TRBJ2-3 for the parts outside the CDR3, the full variable domain is DGGITQSPKYLFRKEGQNVTLSCEQNLNHDAMYWYRQDPGQGLRLIYYSQIVNDFQKGDIAEGYSVSREKKESFPLTVTSAQKNPTAFYLCASSMVGTDTQYFGPGTRLTVL.